The 16 T cell receptor beta chains presented below share a single source sample, sequenced in a study of cytomegalovirus exposure and HLA in healthy donors. The primer mix had 60 Vbeta and 13 Jbeta primers. The assay was immunoSEQ multiplex PCR, and TCRdb's table has in-frame clones only and misses some. The table counts over 100,000 clones; over 1.5% lies in the top ten. The sequencing sample was made of PBMCs. All receptors come from a man younger than 35 in good health and CMV-seronegative.

The chain carries TRBV6-1 and TRBJ1-3, with D possibly matching TRBD1 (6 bases). The CDR3 totals 14 residues. The V gene lost 9 bases and the J gene lost 5 bases, with 17 bases spanning the gap. The germline CDR1 and CDR2 sequences are MNHNS and SASEGT. The CDR3 nucleotides are TGTGCCAGTTTAACAGGGCTTCTTAGAAACACCATATATTTT. This translates into CASLTGLLRNTIYF.

The chain combines TRBV19 with TRBJ1-1; D gene uncertain. The V end lost 3 bases, the J end lost 1 base, and 9 bases lay between the germline ends. The germline CDR1 and CDR2 sequences are LNHDA and SQIVND (reference sequence). The CDR3 covers 14 residues. The CDR3 sequence is CASSIYSRNTEAFF. In nucleotides, the CDR3 is TGTGCCAGTAGTATTTACAGCAGGAACACTGAAGCTTTCTTT.

This rearrangement joins TRBV11-2 to TRBJ1-6; tentative D call: TRBD1 (6 bases). Deletions cut 3 bases from V and 2 bases from J, with 11 bases between. Germline values: CDR1 SGHAT, CDR2 FQNNGV. The length of the CDR3 is 16 residues. The CDR3 sequence is CASSLGRGTYNSPLHF. CDR3 in DNA: TGTGCCAGCAGCTTGGGCAGGGGAACCTATAATTCACCCCTCCACTTT.

This sequence joins TRBV7-3 and TRBJ2-1, with 10 bases aligning to TRBD2. The CDR3 runs 15 residues. Per germline, CDR1 SGHTA and CDR2 FQGTGA. The V gene end was trimmed by 1 base and the J gene end by 6 bases; junction bases not matched to a gene: 3. The CDR3 sequence is CASSLSLAGANEQFF. The CDR3 DNA follows: TGTGCCAGCAGCTTAAGCCTAGCGGGAGCCAATGAGCAGTTCTTC. The complete variable domain, with remaining parts taken from reference TRBV7-3 and TRBJ2-1, reads GAGVSQTPSNKVTEKGKYVELRCDPISGHTALYWYRQSLGQGPEFLIYFQGTGAADDSGLPNDRFFAVRPEGSVSTLKIQRTERGDSAVYLCASSLSLAGANEQFFGPGTRLTVL.

The chain combines TRBV5-1 with TRBJ2-1; D not certain. The CDR3 has 13 residues. Trimming removed 1 base from V and 11 bases from J, with 13 bases in between. CDR1 is SGHRS, CDR2 YFSETQ, per germline. CDR3 nucleotide sequence: TGCGCCAGCAGCTTGTTAGAGAACGAAAAGCAGTTCTTC. It codes for CASSLLENEKQFF.

V usage is TRBV28 and J usage is TRBJ2-7; 9 bases line up with TRBD2. This CDR3 region has 15 residues. Germline CDR1 and CDR2: MDHEN and SYDVKM. The V segment lost 0 bases and the J segment 6 bases; nucleotides outside the gene matches: 6. The CDR3 protein is CASSLWLAGTVEQYF. For the CDR3, the DNA is TGTGCCAGCAGTTTATGGCTAGCGGGAACGGTCGAGCAGTACTTC.

The V gene is TRBV30, the J gene TRBJ1-3; no definite D call. Trimming removed 2 bases at V and 4 bases at J, with 9 bases between. The CDR3 consists of 13 residues. Germline V gene sequence: CDR1 GTSNPN, CDR2 SVGIG (reference sequence). This chain's CDR3 is CAWSQVQGNTIYF. Here the CDR3 DNA reads TGTGCCTGGAGTCAAGTACAGGGAAACACCATATATTTT.

V usage is TRBV5-4 and J usage is TRBJ2-7; 9 bases are a match to TRBD1. The length of the CDR3 is 15 residues. CDR1 SGHNT and CDR2 YYREEE come from the germline V gene (reference sequence). V lost 4 bases and J lost 7; bases outside the gene matches: 12. The CDR3 spells CASSVGQGTFVEQYF. The CDR3, as DNA: TGTGCCAGCAGCGTCGGACAGGGGACTTTTGTGGAGCAGTACTTC.

This chain links TRBV28 with TRBJ1-2; D is ambiguous. Germline CDR1 and CDR2: MDHEN and SYDVKM. There are 12 residues in the CDR3. With 3 bases removed from V and 5 bases from J, the gap between germline ends came to 7 bases. CDR3 residues: CASSLNMYGYTF. CDR3 coding DNA: TGTGCCAGCAGTTTGAACATGTATGGCTACACCTTC.

V and J are TRBV19 and TRBJ1-1, with D perhaps matching TRBD1 (6 bases). V was trimmed by 5 bases and J by 1 base, leaving 8 bases between them. Looked up from germline, CDR1 is LNHDA and CDR2 is SQIVND (reference sequence). The CDR3 is 13 residues long. The DNA for the CDR3 is TGTGCCAGTAGTCACAGGGAGAACACTGAAGCTTTCTTT. As protein: CASSHRENTEAFF.

The chain couples TRBV28 to TRBJ2-3; 8 nucleotides match TRBD2. V trimming: 5 bases; J trimming: 6 bases; junction bases outside the gene matches: 13. In germline, CDR1 is MDHEN, CDR2 SYDVKM. This CDR3 is 16 amino acids long. As DNA, the CDR3 is TGTGCCAGCAGTCGCTTCGTCTCGGGAGGGCGGGATACGCAGTATTTT. Residues: CASSRFVSGGRDTQYF.

The V and J genes are TRBV11-2 and TRBJ1-4; the match to TRBD1 covers 7 bases. Per the germline V gene, CDR1 is SGHAT and CDR2 is FQNNGV. V was clipped by 5 bases and J by 7 bases; unmatched bases: 10. This CDR3 region has 15 residues. The CDR3 sequence: CASSAQQGMGEKLFF. CDR3 in DNA: TGTGCCAGCAGCGCCCAACAGGGGATGGGTGAAAAACTGTTTTTT.

V usage is TRBV4-1 and J usage is TRBJ1-1; D is possibly TRBD1 (6 bases). Germline V gene data show CDR1 as MGHRA and CDR2 as YSYEKL. The V end lost 0 bases, the J end lost 2 bases, and 13 bases lay between the germline ends. This CDR3 spans 16 amino acids. In nucleotides, the CDR3 is TGCGCCAGCAGCCAAGATTTGGGGGGGGCCAACACTGAAGCTTTCTTT. This translates into CASSQDLGGANTEAFF.

The CDR3, as DNA: TGTGCCAGCAGTCTAAAAGAAGCTTTCTTT. It encodes CASSLKEAFF. V and J are TRBV28 and TRBJ1-1; no clear D. The CDR3 contains 10 residues. With 5 bases removed from V and 8 bases from J, the gap between germline ends came to 6 bases. Germline V lookup: CDR1 MDHEN, CDR2 SYDVKM.

The V gene is TRBV30, the J gene TRBJ1-5; no reliable D call. CDR1 GTSNPN and CDR2 SVGIG come from the germline V gene (reference sequence). Trimming stripped 8 bases from V and 3 bases from J, with 14 bases between. The CDR3 sequence is 13 residues long. The CDR3 sequence: CAASGATNQPQHF. CDR3 bases: TGTGCCGCTTCGGGAGCTACCAATCAGCCCCAGCATTTT.

J is TRBJ2-7 and V is TRBV10-3; no definite D call. Germline CDR1 and CDR2: ENHRY and SYGVKD. Trimming stripped 3 bases from V and 3 bases from J, with 9 bases between. The CDR3 is 13 residues long. The CDR3 nucleotides read TGTGCCATCAGTGATGTTGTGCGCTACGAGCAGTACTTC. Amino acid sequence: CAISDVVRYEQYF.